This T cell receptor (beta chain) is from a study of regulatory T cells in long-lasting Graves disease. Germline loops: CDR1 SGDLS, CDR2 YYNGEE. Trimming at V came to 4 bases and at J to 1 base, leaving 9 bases not matched to a gene. The CDR3 contains 16 residues. Assembly of TCR beta libraries relied on iRepertoire HTBI primers together with Arm-PCR of CDR3 regions. MiXCR, run by TCRdb on the multiplex PCR reads, gives a single entry per CDR3 protein. The repertoire has about 340,000 distinct CDR3 sequences, less than 20% of them found once; the top ten carry around 30%. As to time point: persistent/refractory GD, antithyroid drugs over 5 years with positive TRAb. PBMC RNA was the source of the TCR library.

The TCR was taken from a female donor with Graves disease. The sequencing used peripheral blood mononuclear cells (PBMCs), collected when the disease was refractory, from a patient treated with antithyroid drugs. V usage is TRBV9 and J usage is TRBJ1-2; 8 bases are a match to TRBD1. CDR3 sequence: CASSTLDRVVNYGYTF. The CDR3 DNA follows: TGTGCCAGCAGCACCTTGGACAGGGTCGTTAACTATGGCTACACCTTC.